These 27 T cell receptor beta chains were sequenced from one sample in a study of blood T cell repertoires in COVID-19. Profiling relied on immunoSEQ multiplex PCR, and the TCRdb table lists in-frame clones only, not all of them. Among approximately 220,000 clones listed, about four fifths were seen once. The sequencing sample was made of peripheral blood. The receptors derive from a woman over 75 with acute or convalescent COVID-19.

The CDR3: CASSHRVESYNSPLHF. The CDR3 DNA reads TGCGCCAGCAGTCACAGGGTTGAGTCCTATAATTCACCCCTCCACTTT. This rearrangement joins TRBV23-1 to TRBJ1-6; D is perhaps TRBD1 (5 bases). TRBV23-1 is assigned to the ORF class and has an uncertain function. The CDR3 length is 16 residues. V lost 3 bases to trimming and J lost 1 base, with 10 bases between them.

This chain connects TRBV27 to TRBJ2-7, with 7 bases fitting TRBD2. The CDR3 sequence is 16 residues long. Germline lookup yields CDR1 MNHEY and CDR2 SMNVEV (reference sequence). V lost 7 bases, J lost 2 bases, and 14 bases stayed unmatched. DNA of the CDR3: TGTGCCAGCACCCAAAACCTGGGACTACCTACCTACGAGCAGTACTTC. It specifies CASTQNLGLPTYEQYF.

This clone was recorded only once. The CDR3 protein is CASTGTSDYNEQFF. The CDR3 DNA is TGTGCCAGCACCGGGACTAGCGACTACAATGAGCAGTTCTTC. The chain joins TRBV7-9 to TRBJ2-1; 10 bases match TRBD2. The V gene end was trimmed by 7 bases and the J gene end by 3 bases; junction bases not matched to a gene: 3. This CDR3 region has 14 residues. In germline, CDR1 is SEHNR, CDR2 FQNEAQ (reference sequence).

This rearrangement joins TRBV6-2 or TRBV6-3 to TRBJ2-6; 8 positions match TRBD1. J gave up 2 bases and V 4 bases, and 4 bases lay outside the gene matches. The length of the CDR3 is 16 residues. CDR1 is MNHEY, CDR2 SVGEGT, per germline. The CDR3 protein is CASSSDRVAGANVLTF. The CDR3 DNA is TGTGCCAGCAGTTCGGACAGGGTAGCTGGGGCCAACGTCCTGACTTTC.

V is TRBV6-1 and J is TRBJ1-1, with TRBD1 as a possible D gene (6 bases). The length of the CDR3 is 15 residues. CDR1 and CDR2 from the germline V gene are MNHNS and SASEGT. The germline V and J ends were trimmed by 3 bases and 3 bases, with 14 bases remaining between them. The DNA for the CDR3 is TGTGCCAGCAGTGATCCCCCCCCAGGGGACACTGAAGCTTTCTTT. It translates to CASSDPPPGDTEAFF.

The chain couples TRBV19 to TRBJ2-7; TRBD2 matches at 7 bases. This CDR3 has 13 amino acids. Losses at the gene ends were 5 bases for V and 4 bases for J; bases not matched to a gene: 5. Germline lookup yields CDR1 LNHDA and CDR2 SQIVND (reference sequence). The CDR3 is CASSDGGWYEQYF. In DNA form, the CDR3 reads TGTGCCAGTAGTGACGGGGGGTGGTACGAGCAGTACTTC.

V is TRBV4-3 and J is TRBJ2-1; tentatively, D is TRBD2 (6 bases). Germline CDR1 LGHNA, CDR2 YSLEER. The V gene lost 1 base and the J gene lost 3 bases, with 13 bases spanning the gap. The CDR3 has 16 residues. The chain's CDR3 is CASSQGGGAYYNEQFF. CDR3 nucleotide sequence: TGCGCCAGCAGCCAAGGGGGCGGGGCATACTACAATGAGCAGTTCTTC.

This chain links TRBV5-4 with TRBJ1-6, with 12 bases identical to TRBD1. The CDR3 consists of 16 residues. With 3 bases clipped from V and 6 bases from J, the junction kept 4 bases outside the gene matches. Germline CDR1 and CDR2: SGHNT and YYREEE (reference sequence). In nucleotides, the CDR3 is TGTGCCAGCAGCTGGGGGACAGGGGGCTTTAATTCACCCCTCCACTTT. Protein: CASSWGTGGFNSPLHF.

The gene calls are TRBV19 and TRBJ1-2; no reliable D call. CDR1 and CDR2 from the germline V gene are LNHDA and SQIVND (reference sequence). This CDR3 region has 15 residues. V dropped 0 bases and J dropped 0 bases, with 8 bases sitting between them. CDR3 region: CASSIDNRANYGYTF. In DNA form, the CDR3 reads TGTGCCAGTAGTATAGATAACAGAGCTAACTATGGCTACACCTTC.

This chain connects TRBV18 to TRBJ1-1, with 9 nucleotides matching TRBD1. The CDR3 loop spans 16 amino acids. The V gene end was trimmed by 3 bases and the J gene end by 4 bases; junction bases not matched to a gene: 9. CDR1 and CDR2 from the germline V gene are KGHSH and LQKENI. CDR3 sequence: CASSPLLQGAGTEAFF. The CDR3 nucleotides are TGTGCCAGCTCACCCCTTCTACAGGGGGCTGGCACTGAAGCTTTCTTT.

The rearrangement joins TRBV18 to TRBJ2-3; 10 bases match TRBD2. From germline, CDR1 is KGHSH and CDR2 LQKENI. This CDR3 region has 18 residues. Trimming cost V 3 bases and J 1 base; bases outside gene matches: 10. The CDR3: CASSPPLAGALGTDTQYF. For the CDR3, the DNA is TGTGCCAGCTCACCCCCCCTAGCGGGGGCCCTTGGCACAGATACGCAGTATTTT. The full variable domain, its missing parts supplied by reference TRBV18 and TRBJ2-3, is NAGVMQNPRHLVRRRGQEARLRCSPMKGHSHVYWYRQLPEEGLKFMVYLQKENIIDESGMPKERFSAEFPKEGPSILRIQQVVRGDSAAYFCASSPPLAGALGTDTQYFGPGTRLTVL.

The chain combines TRBV7-8 with TRBJ1-1, with no clear D. Germline assignment: CDR1 SGHVS and CDR2 FQNEAQ. Between the trimmed V and J ends, which lost 5 bases and 4 bases, there was a span of 14 bases. This CDR3 region has 14 residues. CDR3: CASSLGPLATEAFF. Here the CDR3 DNA reads TGTGCCAGCAGCCTAGGCCCTTTGGCCACTGAAGCTTTCTTT.

The V gene is TRBV19, the J gene TRBJ1-6; 8 bases agree with TRBD1. Trimming took 6 bases from V and 8 from J; bases not matched to a gene: 0. There are 12 residues in the CDR3. Germline CDR1 reads LNHDA; CDR2 reads SQIVND (reference sequence). The CDR3 is CASRTGDSPLHF. CDR3 bases: TGTGCCAGTAGGACAGGGGATTCACCCCTCCACTTT.

The rearrangement uses TRBV7-2 and TRBJ2-7, with D perhaps matching TRBD2 (7 bases). In germline, CDR1 is SGHTA, CDR2 FQGNSA. Trimming removed 2 bases at V and 6 bases at J, with 14 bases between. The CDR3 has 14 amino acids. The CDR3 reads CASSLRGAVGEQYF. The CDR3 coding sequence is TGTGCCAGCAGCTTACGGGGGGCTGTGGGCGAGCAGTACTTC.

This clone was counted between two and nine times. The rearrangement links TRBV16 to TRBJ1-1; D not certain. V was clipped by 3 bases and J by 7 bases, with 12 bases between them. Germline V gene sequence: CDR1 KGHSY, CDR2 FQNENV. This CDR3 has 13 residues. In nucleotides, the CDR3 is TGTGCCAGCAGCCAGTCCCCGGAGGGTGAAGCTTTCTTT. It yields the protein CASSQSPEGEAFF.

The table lists this clone with a count of one. The V call is TRBV2, the J call TRBJ1-4; 9 bases fit TRBD1. Looked up from germline, CDR1 is SNHLY and CDR2 is FYNNEI. The CDR3 consists of 14 residues. V was pared by 6 bases and J by 4 bases, with 3 bases of the junction left unmatched. In DNA, the CDR3 is TGTGCCAGCAGGGGGGACAGGGATAATGAAAAACTGTTTTTT. Protein: CASRGDRDNEKLFF.

This rearrangement joins TRBV6-5 to TRBJ1-2; D not resolved. CDR3 length: 12 amino acids. The germline V gene encodes CDR1 MNHEY and CDR2 SVGAGI. The V end lost 6 bases, the J end lost 14 bases, and 19 bases lay between the germline ends. The DNA of the CDR3 is TGTGCCAGCAGCTACCTCGGCGGGGTTCGTACCTTC. Its translation is CASSYLGGVRTF.

This chain uses TRBV7-2 with TRBJ2-7, with TRBD2 identical over 10 bases. The V segment lost 5 bases and the J segment 7 bases; nucleotides outside the gene matches: 11. This CDR3 region has 15 residues. The germline gives CDR1 SGHTA, CDR2 FQGNSA. In DNA form, the CDR3 reads TGTGCCAGCAGCCCCGCGCTAGCGGGGGCGGGGGAGCAGTACTTC. Residues: CASSPALAGAGEQYF.

This chain links TRBV5-1 with TRBJ1-6; D remains ambiguous. Germline V CDR1 and CDR2: SGHRS, YFSETQ. CDR3 length: 15 amino acids. Trimming removed 4 bases at V and 7 bases at J, with 15 bases between. The CDR3 DNA follows: TGCGCCAGCAGCGATCGGCGACGAGGGAATTCACCCCTCCACTTT. It codes for CASSDRRRGNSPLHF.

The rearrangement uses TRBV9 and TRBJ1-1; possibly TRBD1 for D (5 bases). Trimming removed 4 bases from V and 2 bases from J, with 9 bases in between. The V gene's germline CDR1 is SGDLS and CDR2 YYNGEE. The CDR3 totals 13 residues. CDR3 nucleotides: TGTGCCAGCAGCACCGACAGCAACACTGAAGCTTTCTTT. This gives the protein CASSTDSNTEAFF. The variable domain in full, completed from reference TRBV9 and TRBJ1-1, reads DSGVTQTPKHLITATGQRVTLRCSPRSGDLSVYWYQQSLDQGLQFLIQYYNGEERAKGNILERFSAQQFPDLHSELNLSSLELGDSALYFCASSTDSNTEAFFGQGTRLTVV.

This chain joins TRBV11-3 and TRBJ2-5; D is unclear. Germline CDR1 and CDR2: SGHNT and YENEEA. The V end lost 1 base, the J end lost 4 bases, and 13 bases lay between the germline ends. The CDR3 is made up of 15 amino acids. Written as DNA, the CDR3 is TGTGCCAGCAGCTTAGCTGCCAACTTCCCAGAGACCCAGTACTTC. Translated, it gives CASSLAANFPETQYF.

The rearrangement uses TRBV5-1 and TRBJ2-7, with 14 bases lining up with TRBD2. CDR1 and CDR2 from the germline V gene are SGHRS and YFSETQ. This CDR3 comprises 15 residues. Trimming cost V 5 bases and J 3 bases; bases outside gene matches: 4. In nucleotides, the CDR3 is TGCGCCAGCAGACTTGGGACTAGCGGGAGCTACGAGCAGTACTTC. This gives the protein CASRLGTSGSYEQYF.

Comment on this clone: The junction departs from the called germline gene at one end, perhaps through a read error. This rearrangement joins TRBV19 to TRBJ1-3, with D possibly matching TRBD1 (6 bases). Germline V gene data show CDR1 as LNHDA and CDR2 as SQIVND (reference sequence). The CDR3 totals 10 residues. CDR3 coding DNA: TGTGCCGGGTTAGGAGGACAGCTTAATTTT. It yields the protein CAGLGGQLNF.

The chain has TRBV6-5 and TRBJ1-3, with 7 bases lining up with TRBD1. The germline gives CDR1 MNHEY, CDR2 SVGAGI. The CDR3 extends over 15 amino acids. With V trimmed by 6 bases and J by 0 bases, 5 bases remained unmatched. The CDR3 protein is CASRGQPYSGNTIYF. The CDR3 DNA sequence: TGTGCCAGCAGGGGACAGCCTTACTCTGGAAACACCATATATTTT.

This chain uses TRBV12-5 with TRBJ2-7, with D perhaps matching TRBD1 (5 bases). CDR3 length equals 14 residues. V lost 0 bases and J lost 2, with 8 bases in between. Per germline, CDR1 LGHNT and CDR2 FRNRAP. DNA of the CDR3: TGTGCTAGTGGTTTGGTACCGACAGCCTACGAGCAGTACTTC. Its translation: CASGLVPTAYEQYF.

This clone was detected only once. The V gene is TRBV25-1, the J gene TRBJ2-7; tentatively, D is TRBD1 (6 bases). Germline CDR1 MGHDK, CDR2 SYGVNS. Trimming removed 4 bases at V and 6 bases at J, with 7 bases between. This CDR3 has 11 residues. The CDR3, as DNA: TGTGCCAGCAGTGTAGGGGGCGAGCAGTACTTC. Translating gives CASSVGGEQYF.

The chain has TRBV7-9 and TRBJ2-1; 8 positions agree with TRBD1. Trimming at V came to 6 bases and at J to 0 bases, leaving 7 bases not matched to a gene. Germline CDR1 reads SEHNR; CDR2 reads FQNEAQ (reference sequence). The CDR3 is 16 amino acids. CDR3 sequence: CASRVRQGSSYNEQFF. The CDR3 DNA sequence: TGTGCCAGCAGAGTGCGACAGGGGAGCTCCTACAATGAGCAGTTCTTC.